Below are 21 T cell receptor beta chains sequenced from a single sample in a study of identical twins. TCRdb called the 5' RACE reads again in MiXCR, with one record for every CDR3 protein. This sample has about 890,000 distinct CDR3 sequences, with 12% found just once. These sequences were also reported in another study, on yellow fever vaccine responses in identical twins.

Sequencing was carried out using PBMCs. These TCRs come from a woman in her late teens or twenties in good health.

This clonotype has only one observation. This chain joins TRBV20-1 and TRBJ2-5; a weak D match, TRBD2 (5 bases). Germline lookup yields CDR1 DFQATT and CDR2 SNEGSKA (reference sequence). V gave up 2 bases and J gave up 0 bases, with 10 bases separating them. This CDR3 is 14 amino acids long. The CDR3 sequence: CSARKGVYQETQYF. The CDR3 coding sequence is TGCAGTGCTAGAAAGGGAGTGTACCAAGAGACCCAGTACTTC.

CDR3 region: CASSQYGLAGFNEQFF. Written as DNA, the CDR3 is TGTGCCAGCAGCCAATACGGACTAGCGGGGTTTAATGAGCAGTTCTTC. The chain joins TRBV5-5 to TRBJ2-1; 12 bases fit TRBD2. After removal of 4 bases from V and 7 bases from J, the junction contained 9 bases not matched to a gene. Germline V gives CDR1 SGHKS, CDR2 YYEKEE (reference sequence). The CDR3 totals 16 residues.

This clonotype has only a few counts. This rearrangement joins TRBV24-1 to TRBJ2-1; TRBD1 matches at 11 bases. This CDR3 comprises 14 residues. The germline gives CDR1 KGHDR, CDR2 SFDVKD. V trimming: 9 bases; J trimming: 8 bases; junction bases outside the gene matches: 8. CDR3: CATLDRTGGHEQFF. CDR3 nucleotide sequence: TGTGCCACCCTCGACCGGACAGGGGGCCATGAGCAGTTCTTC.

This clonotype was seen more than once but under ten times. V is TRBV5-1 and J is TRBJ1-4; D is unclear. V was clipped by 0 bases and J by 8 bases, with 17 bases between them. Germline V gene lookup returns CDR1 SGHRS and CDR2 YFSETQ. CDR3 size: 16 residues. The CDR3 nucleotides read TGCGCCAGCAGCTTGGATGGTCAGGCCCATTGGGAAAAACTGTTTTTT. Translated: CASSLDGQAHWEKLFF.

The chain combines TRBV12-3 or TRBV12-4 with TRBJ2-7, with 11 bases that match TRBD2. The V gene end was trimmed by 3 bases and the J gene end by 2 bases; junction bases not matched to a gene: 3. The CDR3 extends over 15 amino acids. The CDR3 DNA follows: TGTGCCAGCAGTTTCCTACTAGCGGGAGCCTACGAGCAGTACTTC. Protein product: CASSFLLAGAYEQYF.

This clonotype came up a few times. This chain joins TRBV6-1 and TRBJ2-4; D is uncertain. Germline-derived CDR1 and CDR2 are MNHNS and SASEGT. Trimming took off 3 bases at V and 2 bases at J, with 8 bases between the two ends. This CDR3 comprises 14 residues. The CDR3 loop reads CASSDQAPKNIQYF. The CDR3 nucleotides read TGTGCCAGCAGTGACCAGGCGCCCAAAAACATTCAGTACTTC.

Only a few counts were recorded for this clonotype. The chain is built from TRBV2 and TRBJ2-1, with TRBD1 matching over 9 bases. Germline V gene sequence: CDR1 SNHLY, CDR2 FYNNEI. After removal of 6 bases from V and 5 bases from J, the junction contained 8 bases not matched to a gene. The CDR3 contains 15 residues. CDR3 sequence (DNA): TGTGCCAGCAGGGGGACCGGGACAGGGAACAATGAGCAGTTCTTC. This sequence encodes CASRGTGTGNNEQFF.

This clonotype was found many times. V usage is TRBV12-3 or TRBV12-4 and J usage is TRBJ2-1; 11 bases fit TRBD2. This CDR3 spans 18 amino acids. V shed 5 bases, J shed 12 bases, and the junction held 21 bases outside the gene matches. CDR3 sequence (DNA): TGTGCCAGCAGTCCAATAAGGGGACTACGGACTAGCGGGTGGTGGCAGTTCTTC. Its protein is CASSPIRGLRTSGWWQFF.

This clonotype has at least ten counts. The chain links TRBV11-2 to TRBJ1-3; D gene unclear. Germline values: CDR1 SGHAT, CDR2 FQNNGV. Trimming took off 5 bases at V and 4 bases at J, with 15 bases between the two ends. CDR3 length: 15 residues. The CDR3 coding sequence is TGTGCCAGCAGCCTCTTTATTGGTCCCGGAAACACCATATATTTT. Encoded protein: CASSLFIGPGNTIYF.

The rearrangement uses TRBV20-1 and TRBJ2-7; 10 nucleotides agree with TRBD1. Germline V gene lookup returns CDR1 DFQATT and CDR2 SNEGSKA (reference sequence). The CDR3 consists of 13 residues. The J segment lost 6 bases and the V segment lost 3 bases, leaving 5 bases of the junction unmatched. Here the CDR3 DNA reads TGCAGTGCTAGGTGGGACAGGGGAACCGAGCAGTACTTC. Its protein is CSARWDRGTEQYF.

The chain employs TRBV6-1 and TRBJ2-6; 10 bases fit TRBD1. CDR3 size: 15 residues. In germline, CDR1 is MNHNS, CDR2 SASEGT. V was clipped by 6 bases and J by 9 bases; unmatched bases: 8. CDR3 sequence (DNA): TGTGCCAGCAGCCGGACAGGGGGAAAGGGCAACGTCCTGACTTTC. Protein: CASSRTGGKGNVLTF.

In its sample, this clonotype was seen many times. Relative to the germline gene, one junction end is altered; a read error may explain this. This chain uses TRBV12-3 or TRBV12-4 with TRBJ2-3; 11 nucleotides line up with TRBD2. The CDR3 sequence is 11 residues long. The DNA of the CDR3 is TGTGCCAGCAGCCCGTTAGCGGGAGGGAATTTT. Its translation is CASSPLAGGNF.

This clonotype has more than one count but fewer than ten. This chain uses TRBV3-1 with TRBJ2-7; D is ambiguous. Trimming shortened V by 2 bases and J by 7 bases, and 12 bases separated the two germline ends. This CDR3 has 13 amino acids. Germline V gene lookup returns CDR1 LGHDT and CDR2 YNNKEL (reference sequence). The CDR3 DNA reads TGTGCCAGCAGCCAATTTGCCCTATCGGAGCAGTACTTC. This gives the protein CASSQFALSEQYF.

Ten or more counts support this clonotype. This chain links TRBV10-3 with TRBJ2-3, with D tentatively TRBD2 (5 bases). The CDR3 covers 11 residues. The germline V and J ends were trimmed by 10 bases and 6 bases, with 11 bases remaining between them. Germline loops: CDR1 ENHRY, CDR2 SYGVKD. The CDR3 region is CATSEGDTQYF. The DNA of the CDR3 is TGTGCCACCTCTGAGGGTGATACGCAGTATTTT.

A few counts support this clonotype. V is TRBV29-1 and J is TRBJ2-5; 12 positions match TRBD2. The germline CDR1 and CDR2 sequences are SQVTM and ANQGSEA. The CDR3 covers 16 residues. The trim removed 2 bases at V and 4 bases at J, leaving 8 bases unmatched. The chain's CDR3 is CSVESARTSGIETQYF. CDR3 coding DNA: TGCAGCGTTGAATCCGCCAGGACTAGCGGGATAGAGACCCAGTACTTC.

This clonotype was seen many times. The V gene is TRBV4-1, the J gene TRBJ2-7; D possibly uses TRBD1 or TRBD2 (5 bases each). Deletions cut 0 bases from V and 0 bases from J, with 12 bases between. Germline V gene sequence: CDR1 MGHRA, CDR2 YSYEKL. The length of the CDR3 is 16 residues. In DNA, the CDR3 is TGCGCCAGCAGCCAAGATGGGGGACCCAGCTCCTACGAGCAGTACTTC. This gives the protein CASSQDGGPSSYEQYF.

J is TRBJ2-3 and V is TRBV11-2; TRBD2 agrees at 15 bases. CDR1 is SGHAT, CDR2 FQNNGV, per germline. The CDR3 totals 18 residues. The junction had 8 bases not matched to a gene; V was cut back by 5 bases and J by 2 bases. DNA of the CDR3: TGTGCCAGCAGCATCGGACTAGCGGGAGGGCCTAACACAGATACGCAGTATTTT. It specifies CASSIGLAGGPNTDTQYF.

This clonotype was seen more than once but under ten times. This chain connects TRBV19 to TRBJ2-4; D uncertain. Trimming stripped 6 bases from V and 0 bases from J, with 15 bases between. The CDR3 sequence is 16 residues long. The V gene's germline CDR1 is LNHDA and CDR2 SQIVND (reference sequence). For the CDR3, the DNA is TGTGCCAGTAGGCCCGGGCCAGACTTAGCCAAAAACATTCAGTACTTC. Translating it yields CASRPGPDLAKNIQYF.

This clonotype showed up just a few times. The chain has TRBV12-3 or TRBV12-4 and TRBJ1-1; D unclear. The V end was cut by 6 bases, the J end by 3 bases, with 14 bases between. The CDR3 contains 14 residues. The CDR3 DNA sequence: TGTGCCAGCAGCCGGGCCCATGGGGACACTGAAGCTTTCTTT. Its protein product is CASSRAHGDTEAFF.

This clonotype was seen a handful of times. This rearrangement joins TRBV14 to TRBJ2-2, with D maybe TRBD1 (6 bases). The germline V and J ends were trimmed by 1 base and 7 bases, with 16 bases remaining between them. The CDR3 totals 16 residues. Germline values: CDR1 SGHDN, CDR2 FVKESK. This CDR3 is CASSQAGSSRGGELFF. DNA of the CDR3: TGTGCCAGCAGCCAAGCTGGGTCGAGCAGGGGCGGGGAGCTGTTTTTT.

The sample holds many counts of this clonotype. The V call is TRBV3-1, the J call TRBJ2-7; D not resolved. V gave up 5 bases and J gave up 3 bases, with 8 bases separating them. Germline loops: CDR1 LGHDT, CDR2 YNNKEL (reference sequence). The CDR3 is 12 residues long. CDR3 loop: CASSIRNYEQYF. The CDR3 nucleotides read TGTGCCAGCAGCATCCGCAACTACGAGCAGTACTTC.